This TCR beta chain was found in a study of cytomegalovirus exposure and HLA in healthy donors. The study sampled nominally healthy donors, though unrecorded immune exposures were likely. No CMV serostatus entry exists for this donor. The PCR contained 60 Vbeta and 13 Jbeta primers. Using immunoSEQ multiplex PCR, the repertoire was profiled, and TCRdb retains in-frame clones only, with some absent. The table lists 110,000 or so clones, about 80% of them singletons. The sample comprised PBMCs. This clonotype was obtained from a human donor in good health.

This CDR3 reads CASSGSTAEETQYF. The CDR3 coding sequence is TGCGCCAGCAGCGGGAGCACAGCCGAAGAGACCCAGTACTTC. The chain is built from TRBV5-1 and TRBJ2-5, with D possibly being TRBD2 (5 bases). The V end was cut by 4 bases, the J end by 3 bases, with 13 bases between. Germline loops: CDR1 SGHRS, CDR2 YFSETQ. The CDR3 length is 14 residues.